Shown below are 17 T cell receptor beta chains from a single sample sequenced in a study of human T cells and chemical hapten exposure. Time point meaning: patch test 1, 2 weeks after DPC sensitization. Sample treatment: therapeutic diphenylcyclopropenone sensitization with weekly scalp DPC. TCRdb used MiXCR to reprocess the RACE reads, holding one entry per CDR3 protein. In the table there are 300,000 to 350,000 distinct CDR3 sequences, roughly 6.9% of which are singletons. The sequencing used whole blood, collected in connection with sensitization to the hapten diphenylcyclopropenone (DPC). Receptor source: a woman younger than 35 with alopecia areata. Some clones in this sample may be carry-over from other donors' samples.

This clonotype showed up just a few times. The chain combines TRBV28 with TRBJ1-2, with D tentatively TRBD1 (5 bases). Germline CDR1 and CDR2: MDHEN and SYDVKM. The CDR3 consists of 16 residues. Between the trimmed V and J ends, which lost 6 bases and 3 bases, there was a span of 20 bases. CDR3 amino acids: CASRRRVGAIHYGYTF. As DNA, the CDR3 is TGTGCCAGCAGGCGCCGGGTAGGGGCGATCCACTATGGCTACACCTTC.

This clonotype was detected ten times or more. This chain joins TRBV6-2 or TRBV6-3 and TRBJ2-7; 12 bases align to TRBD2. Germline V lookup: CDR1 MNHEY, CDR2 SVGEGT. There are 15 residues in the CDR3. The junction had 2 bases not matched to a gene; V was cut back by 2 bases and J by 3 bases. The CDR3 reads CASSYGLAGFYEQYF. The CDR3, as DNA: TGTGCCAGCAGTTACGGACTAGCGGGGTTCTACGAGCAGTACTTC.

This clonotype was counted between two and nine times. The germline gene is not matched at one end of the junction; a read error may be the cause. The rearrangement links TRBV2 to TRBJ1-2, with 9 nucleotides matching TRBD1. CDR1 and CDR2 (germline): SNHLY, FYNNEI. The CDR3 is made up of 10 amino acids. The CDR3 spells CASSEGQGTF. The DNA for the CDR3 is TGTGCCAGCAGTGAGGGACAGGGAACTTTC.

The rearrangement joins TRBV5-6 to TRBJ2-3; no clear D. V lost 1 base to trimming and J lost 1 base, with 10 bases between them. The CDR3 loop spans 15 amino acids. Germline CDR1 SGHDT, CDR2 YYEEEE. The CDR3 region is CASSLPEVGTDTQYF. CDR3 in DNA: TGTGCCAGCAGCTTGCCAGAAGTGGGCACAGATACGCAGTATTTT.

This clonotype was observed a few times. The chain is built from TRBV5-1 and TRBJ1-2; D gene ambiguous. V was clipped by 4 bases and J by 4 bases, with 20 bases between them. CDR1 is SGHRS and CDR2 is YFSETQ in the germline V gene. CDR3 length equals 16 residues. CDR3 loop: CASSLAPRGPSYGYTF. CDR3 nucleotide sequence: TGCGCCAGCAGCCTCGCTCCTCGGGGTCCCTCCTATGGCTACACCTTC. The whole variable domain, remainder taken from reference TRBV5-1 and TRBJ1-2, is KAGVTQTPRYLIKTRGQQVTLSCSPISGHRSVSWYQQTPGQGLQFLFEYFSETQRNKGNFPGRFSGRQFSNSRSEMNVSTLELGDSALYLCASSLAPRGPSYGYTFGSGTRLTVV.

This clonotype has a handful of counts. The chain recombines TRBV5-3 with TRBJ1-5; 9 positions agree with TRBD1. TRBV5-3 is labeled an ORF, and its function is uncertain. The CDR3 is 15 amino acids. V was clipped by 0 bases and J by 2 bases; unmatched bases: 0. CDR3 sequence: CARSLGDRGNQPQHF. The CDR3 DNA is TGTGCCAGAAGCTTGGGGGACAGGGGCAATCAGCCCCAGCATTTT.

J is TRBJ1-2 and V is TRBV29-1; TRBD1 matches 9 bases. Germline CDR1 SQVTM, CDR2 ANQGSEA. Unmatched junction bases numbered 1, after V lost 7 bases and J lost 4 bases. The CDR3 runs 11 residues. Here the CDR3 reads CSGTGVYGYTF. CDR3 nucleotides: TGCAGCGGGACAGGGGTCTATGGCTACACCTTC.

This clonotype was found many times. V usage is TRBV7-9 and J usage is TRBJ2-7, with TRBD1 matching 7 bases. This CDR3 region has 14 residues. V dropped 5 bases and J dropped 2; count of bases not matched to a gene: 6. Germline CDR1 is SEHNR and CDR2 is FQNEAQ (reference sequence). CDR3 loop: CASSRRDSPYEQYF. The CDR3 DNA reads TGTGCCAGCAGCCGTCGGGACAGCCCCTACGAGCAGTACTTC.

This clonotype was detected only a few times. The chain carries TRBV7-8 and TRBJ2-6, with no clear D. Germline V gene lookup returns CDR1 SGHVS and CDR2 FQNEAQ. The CDR3 covers 16 residues. Trimming removed 1 base from V and 0 bases from J, with 7 bases in between. CDR3 loop: CASSLGTYSGANVLTF. The CDR3 nucleotides read TGTGCCAGCAGCTTAGGGACGTACTCTGGGGCCAACGTCCTGACTTTC.

This clonotype was seen more than once but under ten times. The CDR3 DNA is TGCAGTGCTAGCAGGCCCTCGGTGAATAGCGGGGGACGTCTCCTGCCCCACAATGAGCAGTTCTTC. Its translation: CSASRPSVNSGGRLLPHNEQFF. J is TRBJ2-1 and V is TRBV20-1; 9 bases align to TRBD2. The germline CDR1 and CDR2 sequences are DFQATT and SNEGSKA (reference sequence). CDR3 length: 22 residues. V lost 3 bases to trimming and J lost 5 bases; unmatched junction nucleotides: 29.

The table lists this clonotype with a few counts. J is TRBJ2-2 and V is TRBV7-9, with TRBD1 identical over 10 bases. The germline V gene encodes CDR1 SEHNR and CDR2 FQNEAQ (reference sequence). V was clipped by 5 bases and J by 4 bases; unmatched bases: 4. The CDR3 totals 15 residues. The CDR3 protein is CASSRWTGGTGELFF. CDR3 coding DNA: TGTGCCAGCAGCCGTTGGACAGGGGGCACCGGGGAGCTGTTTTTT.

The chain uses TRBV7-2 and TRBJ1-2; 7 nucleotides match TRBD1. Losses at the gene ends were 4 bases for V and 4 bases for J; bases not matched to a gene: 9. Germline V gene data show CDR1 as SGHTA and CDR2 as FQGNSA. This CDR3 is 15 amino acids long. The CDR3 DNA sequence: TGTGCCAGCAGCTCCTACCGACAGGGACTCTATGGCTACACCTTC. It is translated as CASSSYRQGLYGYTF. The full variable domain, completed using reference TRBV7-2 and TRBJ1-2, is GAGVSQSPSNKVTEKGKDVELRCDPISGHTALYWYRQSLGQGLEFLIYFQGNSAPDKSGLPSDRFSAERTGGSVSTLTIQRTQQEDSAVYLCASSSYRQGLYGYTFGSGTRLTVV.

The sample holds a few counts of this clonotype. The rearrangement uses TRBV28 and TRBJ2-7, with TRBD2 matching over 11 bases. CDR3 length: 15 amino acids. The J segment lost 7 bases and the V segment lost 5 bases, leaving 10 bases of the junction unmatched. The germline V gene encodes CDR1 MDHEN and CDR2 SYDVKM. CDR3 in amino acids: CASSRGSGGAREQYF. The CDR3 bases are TGTGCCAGCAGTAGGGGTAGCGGGGGGGCCCGGGAGCAGTACTTC.

This clonotype was counted many times. The chain employs TRBV2 and TRBJ2-3; 7 positions match TRBD2. Germline V gene data show CDR1 as SNHLY and CDR2 as FYNNEI. CDR3 length: 15 residues. V was clipped by 6 bases and J by 2 bases; unmatched bases: 8. Here the CDR3 DNA reads TGTGCCAGCAGAAGATTAGCGGGCCCCACAGATACGCAGTATTTT. It yields the protein CASRRLAGPTDTQYF.

This clonotype was counted at least ten times. The chain recombines TRBV6-2 or TRBV6-3 with TRBJ2-7; D tentatively reads TRBD1 or TRBD2 (5 bases each). Germline assignment: CDR1 MNHEY and CDR2 SVGEGT. This CDR3 region has 12 residues. The V end was cut by 3 bases, the J end by 6 bases, with 9 bases between. CDR3 in DNA: TGTGCCAGCAGTTATGGGACGGGCGAGCAGTACTTC. Translation: CASSYGTGEQYF.

This clonotype was found a few times. V is TRBV9 and J is TRBJ1-1; the D is unclear. CDR1 SGDLS and CDR2 YYNGEE come from the germline V gene. The length of the CDR3 is 14 residues. The ends were cut back, 3 bases at V and 1 base at J, with 10 bases in the middle. DNA for the CDR3: TGTGCCAGCAGCGCAAACCTGAGGAACACTGAAGCTTTCTTT. Encoded protein: CASSANLRNTEAFF.

This chain uses TRBV20-1 with TRBJ2-3; weak D call: TRBD2 (5 bases). Germline V gene lookup returns CDR1 DFQATT and CDR2 SNEGSKA (reference sequence). There are 13 residues in the CDR3. V gave up 6 bases and J gave up 4 bases, with 14 bases separating them. CDR3 amino acids: CSATGTEPDTQYF. The CDR3 DNA reads TGCAGTGCGACGGGAACAGAACCAGATACGCAGTATTTT.